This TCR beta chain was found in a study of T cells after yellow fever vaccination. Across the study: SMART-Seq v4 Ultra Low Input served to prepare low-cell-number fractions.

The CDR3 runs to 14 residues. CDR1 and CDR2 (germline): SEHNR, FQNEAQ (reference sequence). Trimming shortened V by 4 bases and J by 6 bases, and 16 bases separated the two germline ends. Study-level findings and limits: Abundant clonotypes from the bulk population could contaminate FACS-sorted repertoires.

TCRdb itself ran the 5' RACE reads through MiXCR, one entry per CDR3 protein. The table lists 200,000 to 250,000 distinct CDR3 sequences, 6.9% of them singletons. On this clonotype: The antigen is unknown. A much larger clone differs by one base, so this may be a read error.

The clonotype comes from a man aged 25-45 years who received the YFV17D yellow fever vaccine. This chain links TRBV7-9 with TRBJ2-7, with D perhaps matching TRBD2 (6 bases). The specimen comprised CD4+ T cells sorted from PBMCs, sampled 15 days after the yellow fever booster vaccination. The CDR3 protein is CASSSSAVYSEQYF. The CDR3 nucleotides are TGTGCCAGCAGCTCTAGCGCGGTATACTCCGAGCAGTACTTC.